The present T cell receptor beta chain was sequenced within a study of T-cell reconstitution after alpha-beta-depleted transplantation in children. Study-level points and caveats: Newly generated T cells supplied most T-cell counts and diversity one year post-transplant. Reports say that about two months after transplant, the alpha-beta T cells came out of several hundred graft clones that had expanded. The study traced high day-60 TCRbeta diversity in some patients to surviving recipient T cells and thymic progenitors.

The CDR3 is made up of 18 amino acids. Losses at the gene ends were 0 bases for V and 4 bases for J; bases not matched to a gene: 14. CDR1 and CDR2 from the germline V gene are DFQATT and SNEGSKA (reference sequence). Preparation of the TCRbeta library was carried out with unique molecular identifiers. TCRdb itself ran the PCR reads through MiXCR, one entry per CDR3 protein. The sample lists about 290,000 distinct CDR3 sequences; roughly 7.8% were seen once. This clonotype was recorded at least ten times. Its specificity is not known. The sequence was collected from a female patient aged 2 to 10 who had a stem cell transplant for Fanconi anemia, so the T cells may come from the graft donor. This chain uses TRBV20-1 with TRBJ2-3; 9 nucleotides match TRBD2. The sample here was peripheral blood, taken 360 days after TCRalphabeta/CD19-depleted stem cell transplant. Here the CDR3 reads CSARDQGLAGFSADTQYF. The CDR3 DNA is TGCAGTGCTAGAGATCAAGGTCTAGCGGGGTTCAGTGCAGATACGCAGTATTTT.